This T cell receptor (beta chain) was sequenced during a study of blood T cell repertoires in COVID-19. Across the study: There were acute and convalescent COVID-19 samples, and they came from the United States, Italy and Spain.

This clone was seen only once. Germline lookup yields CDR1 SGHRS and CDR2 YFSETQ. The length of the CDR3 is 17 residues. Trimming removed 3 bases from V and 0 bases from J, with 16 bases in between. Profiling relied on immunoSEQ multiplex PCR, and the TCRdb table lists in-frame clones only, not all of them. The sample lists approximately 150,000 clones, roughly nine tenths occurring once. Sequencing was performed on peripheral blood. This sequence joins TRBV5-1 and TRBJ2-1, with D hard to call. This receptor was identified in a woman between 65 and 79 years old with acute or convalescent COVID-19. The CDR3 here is CASSSGALGSSYNEQFF. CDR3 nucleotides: TGCGCCAGCAGCTCCGGAGCCCTAGGAAGCTCCTACAATGAGCAGTTCTTC.